This T cell receptor beta chain was retrieved from a study of T cells in Graves' hyperthyroidism and ophthalmopathy. TCR beta CDR3 regions were amplified from RNA transcripts. The HTBI primer set was used in a first-round RT-PCR of the TCR CDR3. TCRdb re-analysed the multiplex PCR reads in MiXCR, keeping a single row per CDR3 protein. The sample has around 350,000 distinct CDR3 sequences, 19% seen once. Per the germline V gene, CDR1 is SQVTM and CDR2 is ANQGSEA. Deletions cut 6 bases from V and 0 bases from J, with 14 bases between. CDR3 size: 14 residues. This clonotype came up many times. The TCR was taken from a woman aged 18 to 35 with Graves' hyperthyroidism. The sequenced material came from blood. The chain couples TRBV29-1 to TRBJ1-1; D gene ambiguous. The CDR3, as DNA: TGCAGCGTACCTGTAGGAGCGATGAACACTGAAGCTTTCTTT. Its protein product is CSVPVGAMNTEAFF.